This T cell receptor (beta chain) is from a study of T cell clonality in common variable immunodeficiency. Comments on this clone: The antigen is not known. The read falls 3 residues short of the CDR3 end, and the missing part is taken from the germline J gene.

Each donor provided about 4.5 to 8.5 ml of heparinized whole blood. CDR1 SGHTA and CDR2 FQGNSA come from the germline V gene. The length of the CDR3 is 14 residues. The V segment lost 5 bases and the J segment 1 base; nucleotides outside the gene matches: 0. Sequencing was performed with immunoSEQ multiplex PCR; in TCRdb, only in-frame clones are kept and a portion is missing. The sample lists approximately 34,000 clones, none appearing once, the ten largest making up 3% to 4.5%. Notes on the study in general: CVID subjects had higher TCRbeta clonality than healthy controls, most marked in about a third. Shared TCRbeta clones were fewer between CVID subjects than controls. Common variable immunodeficiency TCR beta sequences reportedly had fewer deletions and N-nucleotide insertions.

This sequence was found in a person aged 18 to 70 in good health. The source material was peripheral blood mononuclear cells. This chain connects TRBV7-2 to TRBJ2-3, with 10 bases lining up with TRBD2. The CDR3 loop is CASSTSGGTDTQYF. CDR3 DNA (partial): TGTGCCAGCAGCACTAGCGGGGGCACAGATACG.